This T cell receptor beta chain was observed in a study of shared clonotypes between healthy human individuals (dated by TCRdb to the early 2020s). General notes on the study: Three men and two women, aged 18 to 49 years, made up the cohort. For each donor, CD4 naive and CD4 memory were each given three plates, CD8 naive was given two plates, and CD8 memory was given one plate. To estimate repertoire size and how much clonotypes are shared between individuals, the study performed deep sequencing of blood TCR repertoires from a handful of healthy adults. Different laboratories and diverse techniques were used to prepare libraries and sequence TCR repertoires, to increase sequencing depth and limit assay-specific biases. Leukapheresis yielded between about 0.85 and 9.5 billion PBMCs per donor. Study-wide findings and limitations: Larger estimated clonotype richness was generally found for naive subsets than for memory subsets. Even with the large sequencing depth, rarefaction of the sorted-subset datasets indicated that sequencing was incomplete. When a few donors were compared, the shared fraction of clonotypes was about 5.2% for naive CD4, around 3.6% for naive CD8, 2% to 2.5% for memory CD4, and 0.3% to 0.5% for memory CD8. Compared with non-shared clonotypes, the clonotypes found in all four sorted-subset donors had higher generation probabilities. Sampling was limited to blood, and TCR repertoires in tissue likely differ from TCR repertoires in blood. Pairwise subsampling led to the expectation that sequencing depth would affect the degree of clonotype sharing among donors. The small number of donors limited the genetic and exposure-history diversity represented.

For the CD8 naive samples, CD45RO-negative cells were positively selected for CCR7, yielding a CD45RA+CCR7+ population from which TemRA cells were excluded. The donors were healthy, HIV-negative adults with no recently reported acute infections or vaccinations. All donors were Caucasian adults living in Nashville, Tennessee, USA. Blood was obtained by leukapheresis, after which PBMCs were separated by Ficoll-Histopaque density gradient centrifugation and cryopreserved in liquid nitrogen vapor phase. Analytical flow cytometry was used to check the purity and quantity of each magnetically sorted T cell population. Each sorted fraction had its genomic DNA isolated and then quantified by UV absorbance on a Nanodrop 2000c. According to the germline V gene, CDR1 reads LGHNT and CDR2 reads FRNRAP. Including the terminal cysteine and phenylalanine, the CDR3 comprises 15 residues. Only the CDR3 DNA stays, 45 bases, in frame from base 1. V lost 7 bases and J lost 2 bases, and the count of bases not matched to a germline gene is 6.

On this clone itself: Which antigen it targets is not known. Per-base quality was not reported, and no clone a single base away is much larger than it.

Using the deep immunoSEQ assay, multiplex PCR amplified TCR CDR3 regions from genomic DNA. Extracted genomic DNA from each cell subset was spread evenly across all wells of several immunoSEQ 96-well plates, with each plate serving as a replicate. Each replicate PCR for sorted subsets received about 200 ng genomic DNA, equal to around 32,000 T cell genomes. Purified libraries were quantified with a Qubit 3.0 fluorometer, sized on a Bioanalyzer 2100, and re-quantified with the KAPA Library Quantification kit. A separate single-read 150-cycle Illumina NextSeq 550 flow cell was used to sequence each immunoSEQ 96-well plate. Turning to the authors' computational methods: Because the immunoSEQ output held only junctional sequences and lacked quality scores, the filtering could not match the filtering applied to full-length reads. To assign V/J genes and CDR3, sequences were annotated using PyIR, a Python wrapper for IgBLAST v1.9, with IMGT germline references. Reads were removed for weak V/J assignments (E-value above 1e-6), missing CDR3, stop codons, out-of-frame junctions, or ambiguous translated residues. A V3J clonotype was defined by an identical inferred V gene, J gene, and CDR3 amino acid sequence. Percentage overlap between repertoires was calculated by dividing the number of shared unique clonotypes by the size of the smaller repertoire. Repertoire richness was assessed with RTK rarefaction, the Chao1 estimator, and Recon v2.1 estimates of unobserved clonotypes. Generation probabilities were computed with OLGA for all TCRbeta clonotypes obtained by the gDNA method from a handful of donors. Held by TCRdb, this immuneACCESS table contains in-frame sequences only and omits some clones. Under half of the omission traces to an unresolved V gene where checked; the cause of the rest is unknown. The V and J calls and clone size come from that table; D and trimming were worked out from the DNA. The sample table records more than 550,000 clones; around 92% of these occur just once. The ten largest make up roughly 22% of the sample.

The receptor chain draws on TRBV12-5 and TRBJ2-1; TRBD2 agrees with 9 junctional bases. The receptor was derived from a man aged 30 to 39 in good health. Source material: naive CD8+ T cells sorted from blood. The cell subset or site label, as the study defines it: CD45RA+CCR7+. The DNA is TGTGCTAGTGCCATTAGCGGGAGCCCCTACAATGAGCAGTTCTTC. Translation gives CASAISGSPYNEQFF.